This T cell receptor beta chain was documented in a study of T cell changes during pregnancy in multiple sclerosis (dated by TCRdb to between 2018 and 2020). Regarding the study in general: In women with multiple sclerosis, the researchers looked at how the T cell repertoire shifted as pregnancy progressed.

Concerning this clone itself: The specificity of this receptor is unknown. No much larger clone is present one base from it, and per-base qualities are unavailable.

Taken from the germline V gene, the CDR1 and CDR2 loops are SGHVS and FNYEAQ. At the junction V is shortened by 1 base and J by 2 bases, with 11 bases in between. The cysteine opens and the phenylalanine closes a CDR3 of 16 amino acids. Just the 48-base CDR3 DNA is kept, in frame starting at base 1. The library was prepared using the immunoSEQ multiplex PCR assay. Held by TCRdb, this immuneACCESS table contains in-frame sequences only and omits some clones. Under half of the omission traces to an unresolved V gene where checked; the cause of the rest is unknown. The sample table holds approximately 30,000 clones, of which 88% were seen once. The ten largest make up 7.5% to 8.5% of the sample.

This receptor was identified in a female donor with multiple sclerosis, enrolled in a pregnancy study. The chain joins TRBV7-6 to TRBJ2-2; tentative D gene TRBD2, with 6 bases matching. Source: CD8+ T cells from peripheral blood mononuclear cells, taken in the second trimester of pregnancy. The DNA reads as follows: TGTGCCAGCAGCTTAGAACTAGGGACTAACACCGGGGAGCTGTTTTTT. It translates to CASSLELGTNTGELFF.